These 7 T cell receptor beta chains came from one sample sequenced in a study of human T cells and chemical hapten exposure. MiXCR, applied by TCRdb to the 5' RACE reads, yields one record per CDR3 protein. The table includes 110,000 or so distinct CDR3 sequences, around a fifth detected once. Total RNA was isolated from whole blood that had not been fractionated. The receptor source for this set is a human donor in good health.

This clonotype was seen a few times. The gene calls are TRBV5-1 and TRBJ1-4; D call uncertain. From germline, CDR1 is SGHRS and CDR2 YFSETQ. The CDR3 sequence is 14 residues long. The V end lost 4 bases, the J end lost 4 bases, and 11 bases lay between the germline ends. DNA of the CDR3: TGCGCCAGCAGCCCGGGCCAGCTTAATGAAAAACTGTTTTTT. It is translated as CASSPGQLNEKLFF.

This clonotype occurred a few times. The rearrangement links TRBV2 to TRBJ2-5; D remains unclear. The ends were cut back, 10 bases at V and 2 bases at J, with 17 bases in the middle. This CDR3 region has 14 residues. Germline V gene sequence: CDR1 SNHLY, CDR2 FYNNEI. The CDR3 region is CANSDKLTQETQYF. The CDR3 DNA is TGTGCCAACTCCGATAAGCTTACTCAAGAGACCCAGTACTTC.

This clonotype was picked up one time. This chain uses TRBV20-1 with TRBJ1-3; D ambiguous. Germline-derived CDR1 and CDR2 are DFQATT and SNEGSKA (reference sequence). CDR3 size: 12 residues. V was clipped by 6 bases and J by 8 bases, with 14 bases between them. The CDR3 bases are TGCAGTGCCGGAGAGAGGCCAGACACCATATATTTT. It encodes CSAGERPDTIYF.

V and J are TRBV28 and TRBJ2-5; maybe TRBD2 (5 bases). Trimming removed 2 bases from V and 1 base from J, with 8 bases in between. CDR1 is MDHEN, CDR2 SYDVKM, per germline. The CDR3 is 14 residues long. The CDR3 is CASSLIAIQETQYF. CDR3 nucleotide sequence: TGTGCCAGCAGTTTAATAGCGATCCAAGAGACCCAGTACTTC.

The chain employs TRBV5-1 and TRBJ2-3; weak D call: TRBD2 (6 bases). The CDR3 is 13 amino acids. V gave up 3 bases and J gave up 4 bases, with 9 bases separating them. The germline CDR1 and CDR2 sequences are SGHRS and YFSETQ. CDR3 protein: CASSSREADTQYF. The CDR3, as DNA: TGCGCCAGCAGCTCCAGGGAGGCAGATACGCAGTATTTT.

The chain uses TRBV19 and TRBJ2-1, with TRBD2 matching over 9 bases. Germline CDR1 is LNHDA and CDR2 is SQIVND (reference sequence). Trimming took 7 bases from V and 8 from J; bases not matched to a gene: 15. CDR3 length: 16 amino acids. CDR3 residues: CASTSGGSGRNDEQFF. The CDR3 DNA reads TGTGCCAGTACCAGTGGTGGGAGCGGGAGGAACGATGAGCAGTTCTTC.

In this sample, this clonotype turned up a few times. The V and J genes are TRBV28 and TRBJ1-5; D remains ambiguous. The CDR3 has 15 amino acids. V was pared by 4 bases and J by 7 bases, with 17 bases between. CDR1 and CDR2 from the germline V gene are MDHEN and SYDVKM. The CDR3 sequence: CASSSATRTGQPQHF. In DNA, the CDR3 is TGTGCCAGCAGTTCCGCCACCAGGACCGGACAGCCCCAGCATTTT.